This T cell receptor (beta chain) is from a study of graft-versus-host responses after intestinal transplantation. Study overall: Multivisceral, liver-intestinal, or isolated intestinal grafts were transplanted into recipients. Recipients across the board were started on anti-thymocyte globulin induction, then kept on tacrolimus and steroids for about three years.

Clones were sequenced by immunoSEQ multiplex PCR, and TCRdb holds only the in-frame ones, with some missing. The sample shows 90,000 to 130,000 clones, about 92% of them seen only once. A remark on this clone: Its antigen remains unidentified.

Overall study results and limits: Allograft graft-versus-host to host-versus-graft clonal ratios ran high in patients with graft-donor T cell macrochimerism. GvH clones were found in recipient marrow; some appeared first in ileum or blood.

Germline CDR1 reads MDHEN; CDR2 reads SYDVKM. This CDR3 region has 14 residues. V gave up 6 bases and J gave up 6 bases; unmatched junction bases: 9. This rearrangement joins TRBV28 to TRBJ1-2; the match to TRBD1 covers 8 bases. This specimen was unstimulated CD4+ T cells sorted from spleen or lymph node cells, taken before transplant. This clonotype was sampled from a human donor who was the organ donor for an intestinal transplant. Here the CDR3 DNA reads TGTGCCAGCAGACGTTCCGGGACAGGCGATGGCTACACCTTC. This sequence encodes CASRRSGTGDGYTF.